A selection of T cell receptor beta chains follows, all from one sample in a study of OX40 agonist ivuxolimab in advanced cancers. Measured with immunoSEQ multiplex PCR; TCRdb has only the in-frame clones, and not every one. The sample lists approximately 92,000 clones, roughly 94% occurring once. The sequences come from CD4+ or CD8+ T cells sorted from blood, collected in a trial of the OX40 agonist ivuxolimab. All receptors derive from an adult with an advanced solid tumor such as melanoma, head and neck, liver or kidney cancer. Each CDR3 is given without its conserved first and last residue.

V gene,J gene,CDR3 protein
TRBV9,TRBJ1-2,ASSPTEGNSYT
TRBV7-9,TRBJ1-1,ASSRGMENTEAF
TRBV4-1,TRBJ2-1,ASSQETGTSATYNEQF
TRBV7-9,TRBJ1-3,ASSLTSRSGNTIY
TRBV11-2,TRBJ2-7,ASSLEPGGYEQY
TRBV30,TRBJ1-5,ACTTGGNQPQH
TRBV5-1,TRBJ1-6,ATRAGDNSPLH
TRBV28,TRBJ1-2,ASSLRPWQDGYT
TRBV5-6,TRBJ1-1,ASSRRREGEAF
TRBV5-4,TRBJ2-5,ASSLAPYLYQETQY
TRBV7-8,TRBJ1-4,ASKRGRLNEKLF
TRBV7-2,TRBJ2-7,ASSLGTSPFYEQY
TRBV2,TRBJ2-1,ASSDIGLLQF
TRBV20-1,TRBJ2-3,SARAKDTQY
TRBV5-4,TRBJ2-3,ASQGAGGPREDTQY
TRBV7-2,TRBJ1-2,ASSSGQGYGYT
TRBV4-3,TRBJ2-1,ASSQESSWYNEQF
TRBV2,TRBJ2-2,ASRPTRDTGELF
TRBV11-2,TRBJ2-5,ASSLGTDGLTQY
TRBV7-9,TRBJ1-2,ASSNGGTEGYGYT
TRBV9,TRBJ2-7,ASSVNPGHSSYEQY
TRBV28,TRBJ2-3,ASSPAAPDTQY
TRBV28,TRBJ2-1,ASSALAGGPGEQF
TRBV4-3,TRBJ1-1,ASSQETVENTEAF
TRBV28,TRBJ2-5,ASNRPGLGLETQY
TRBV5-6,TRBJ1-3,ASSGHIGSGNTIY
TRBV19,TRBJ2-5,ASSIRMTSGRETQY
TRBV7-2,TRBJ2-7,ASSREGPPYEQY
TRBV2,TRBJ2-3,ASSEALAGGPRTQY